This T cell receptor beta chain derives from a study of blood T cell repertoires in COVID-19. Original processing notes: The assay estimated nucleated cells by amplifying reference gene primers. Assay: immunoSEQ multiplex PCR; the TCRdb copy retains only in-frame clones and omits some. That table gives V, J and clone size, and the DNA gave D and trimming. The sample includes 170,000 or so clones, about 87% of them seen just once. Germline V gene lookup returns CDR1 SGHDT and CDR2 YYEEEE. Unmatched junction bases numbered 4, after V lost 3 bases and J lost 6 bases. The CDR3 is 14 residues long. The V and J genes are TRBV5-6 and TRBJ2-3, with TRBD2 matching over 10 bases. This TCR came from a man aged 55 to 70 with COVID-19, enrolled during active disease. The material sequenced was peripheral blood. CDR3 in amino acids: CASSWTSGSDTQYF. The CDR3 DNA reads TGTGCCAGCAGCTGGACTAGCGGTTCGGATACGCAGTATTTT.